These 10 T cell receptor beta chains were all obtained from the same sample, sequenced in a study of blood T cells in healthy people across ages. Through a sample-barcoded 5' primer and a J-beta primer mix, a second PCR was run for roughly 7 to 11 cycles. MiXCR, applied by TCRdb to the 5' RACE reads, yields one record per CDR3 protein. The data show 600,000 or so distinct CDR3 sequences, with around 48% seen just once and roughly 25% held by the top ten. The material sequenced was blood. The source is a man of 80 years or more in good health.

The genes are TRBV12-3 or TRBV12-4 and TRBJ2-7, with D perhaps matching TRBD2 (6 bases). Deletions cut 7 bases from V and 6 bases from J, with 13 bases between. The CDR3 is 12 amino acids. CDR3 coding DNA: TGTGCCAGCAACCCCGGGGGAGCCGAGCAGTACTTC. Protein product: CASNPGGAEQYF.

The J gene is TRBJ2-3, the V gene TRBV20-1, with D possibly being TRBD1 (5 bases). This CDR3 is 13 amino acids long. The germline V gene has CDR1 DFQATT and CDR2 SNEGSKA (reference sequence). With 1 base removed from V and 0 bases from J, the gap between germline ends came to 5 bases. This CDR3 reads CSARGQSTDTQYF. The CDR3 DNA reads TGCAGTGCTAGAGGACAGAGCACAGATACGCAGTATTTT.

This clonotype was observed a handful of times. The chain has TRBV20-1 and TRBJ2-5, with no clear D. The germline V and J ends were trimmed by 3 bases and 5 bases, with 13 bases remaining between them. Germline values: CDR1 DFQATT, CDR2 SNEGSKA (reference sequence). The CDR3 is 13 residues long. The CDR3 nucleotides read TGCAGTGCTAGGAAAGTAGAGTTTGAGACCCAGTACTTC. This codes for CSARKVEFETQYF.

The gene calls are TRBV20-1 and TRBJ1-1; 7 bases fit TRBD1. The CDR3 spans 16 residues. J lost 4 bases, V lost 2 bases, and 13 bases had no gene match. CDR1 DFQATT and CDR2 SNEGSKA come from the germline V gene (reference sequence). The CDR3 DNA follows: TGCAGTGCTAGACCTCTCCGGGACAGAACGACCACTGAAGCTTTCTTT. The encoded protein is CSARPLRDRTTTEAFF.

This clonotype was observed a handful of times. The chain uses TRBV6-2 or TRBV6-3 and TRBJ1-1; perhaps TRBD1 as D (6 bases). Germline V lookup: CDR1 MNHEY, CDR2 SVGEGT. This CDR3 comprises 16 residues. The V gene lost 0 bases and the J gene lost 1 base, with 12 bases spanning the gap. The CDR3 bases are TGTGCCAGCAGTTACTCTTCGGGACACCGGAACACTGAAGCTTTCTTT. Translating it yields CASSYSSGHRNTEAFF.

The chain recombines TRBV5-1 with TRBJ2-1; maybe TRBD1 (5 bases). This CDR3 has 14 amino acids. CDR1 and CDR2 from the germline V gene are SGHRS and YFSETQ. V lost 1 base and J lost 5, with 10 bases in between. The CDR3 DNA reads TGCGCCAGCAGCTTGTTACAGGCTAACAATGAGCAGTTCTTC. Translation gives CASSLLQANNEQFF.

This chain connects TRBV2 to TRBJ2-5; D possibly matches TRBD1 or TRBD2 (5 bases each). The end of the DNA aligns better with TRBJ2-7, so the J call may be wrong. The CDR3 has 11 residues. CDR1 is SNHLY, CDR2 FYNNEI, per germline. CDR3 DNA: TGTGCCAGCACTTCTGGGGGCGAGCAGTACTTC. Protein: CASTSGGEQYF.

The chain recombines TRBV7-2 with TRBJ2-5, with TRBD2 identical over 11 bases. J lost 5 bases, V lost 3 bases, and 2 bases had no gene match. The germline V gene has CDR1 SGHTA and CDR2 FQGNSA. This CDR3 is 14 amino acids long. The CDR3 loop is CASSFASGGETQYF. In DNA form, the CDR3 reads TGTGCCAGCAGCTTTGCTAGCGGGGGGGAGACCCAGTACTTC.

The rearrangement links TRBV25-1 to TRBJ2-6; TRBD2 might be the D (5 bases). This CDR3 is built from 15 residues. Germline loops: CDR1 MGHDK, CDR2 SYGVNS. V was cut by 4 bases and J by 4 bases, with 11 bases left in between. The CDR3 DNA sequence: TGTGCCAGCAGTGCCGGGGTCGAGGGGGCCAACGTCCTGACTTTC. As protein: CASSAGVEGANVLTF.

This sequence joins TRBV9 and TRBJ2-3; 8 bases match TRBD1. The CDR3 is 14 amino acids. V was pared by 0 bases and J by 6 bases, with 3 bases of the junction left unmatched. Germline lookup yields CDR1 SGDLS and CDR2 YYNGEE. The CDR3 loop is CASSVADRADTQYF. In nucleotides, the CDR3 is TGTGCCAGCAGCGTAGCGGACAGGGCCGATACGCAGTATTTT.